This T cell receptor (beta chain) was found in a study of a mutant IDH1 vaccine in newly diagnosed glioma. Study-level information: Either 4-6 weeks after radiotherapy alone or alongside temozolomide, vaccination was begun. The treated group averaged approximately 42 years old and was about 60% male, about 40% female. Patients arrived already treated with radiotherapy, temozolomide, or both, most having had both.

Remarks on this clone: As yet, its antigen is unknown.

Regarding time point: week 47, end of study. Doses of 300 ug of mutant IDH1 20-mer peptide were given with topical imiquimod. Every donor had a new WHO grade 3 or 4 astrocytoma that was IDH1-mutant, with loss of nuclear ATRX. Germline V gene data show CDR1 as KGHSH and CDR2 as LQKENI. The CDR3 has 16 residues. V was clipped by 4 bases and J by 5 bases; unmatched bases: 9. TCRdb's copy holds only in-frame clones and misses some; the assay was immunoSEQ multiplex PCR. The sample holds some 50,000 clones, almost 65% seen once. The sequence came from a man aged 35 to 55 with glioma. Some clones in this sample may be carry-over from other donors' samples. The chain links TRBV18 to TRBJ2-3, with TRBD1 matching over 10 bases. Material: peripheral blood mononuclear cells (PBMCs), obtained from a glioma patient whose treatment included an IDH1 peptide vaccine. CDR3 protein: CASSLTRTGGRDTQYF. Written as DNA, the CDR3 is TGTGCCAGCTCACTAACAAGGACAGGGGGTAGAGATACGCAGTATTTT.